This T cell receptor beta chain derives from a study of blood T cell repertoires in COVID-19. Study information: Samples came from the United States, Italy and Spain, spanning acute and convalescent COVID-19. The analysed material was cDNA or gDNA that came from T cells, B-cell-depleted T cells, or PBMCs.

Per the original data handling: Estimated nucleated cell counts came from reference gene primer amplification. Sequenced by immunoSEQ multiplex PCR; TCRdb stores in-frame clones only, minus some. From that table come the V and J calls and clone size; the DNA was used to work out D and trimming. The data contain 150,000 or so clones, 77% of them singletons. This CDR3 comprises 19 residues. The V call is TRBV21-1, the J call TRBJ2-4; the table gives TRBD2 as D, unverified against the DNA. TRBV21-1 is a documented pseudogene. Sequenced sample: peripheral blood. The receptor was isolated from a woman aged 45-60 years with active or convalescent COVID-19. The CDR3 reads CASSKGLAGAPLAKNIQYF. CDR3 DNA: TGTGCCAGCAGCAAAGGTTTAGCGGGGGCCCCCTTAGCCAAAAACATTCAGTACTTC.